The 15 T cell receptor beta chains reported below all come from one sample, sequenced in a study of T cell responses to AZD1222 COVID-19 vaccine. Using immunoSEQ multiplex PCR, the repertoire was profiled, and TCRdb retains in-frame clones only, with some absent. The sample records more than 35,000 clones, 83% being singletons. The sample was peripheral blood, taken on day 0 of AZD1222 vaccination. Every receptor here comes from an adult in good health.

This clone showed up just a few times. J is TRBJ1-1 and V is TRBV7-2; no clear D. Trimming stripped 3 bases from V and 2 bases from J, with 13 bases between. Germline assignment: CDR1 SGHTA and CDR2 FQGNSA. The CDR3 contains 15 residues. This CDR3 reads CASSFYGEVNTEAFF. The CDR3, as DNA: TGTGCCAGCAGCTTTTACGGGGAGGTTAACACTGAAGCTTTCTTT.

This chain's CDR3 is CASSLRWGETQYF. CDR3 DNA sequence: TGTGCCAGCAGCTTAAGGTGGGGAGAGACCCAGTACTTC. The V and J genes are TRBV7-8 and TRBJ2-5; D is unresolved. In germline, CDR1 is SGHVS, CDR2 FQNEAQ. V lost 2 bases to trimming and J lost 4 bases, with 8 bases between them. The CDR3 extends over 13 amino acids.

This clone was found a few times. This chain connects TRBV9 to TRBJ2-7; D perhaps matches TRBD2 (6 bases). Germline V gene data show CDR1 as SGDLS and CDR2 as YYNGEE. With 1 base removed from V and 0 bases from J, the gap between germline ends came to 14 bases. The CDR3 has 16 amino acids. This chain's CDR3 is CASSVTGTDNSYEQYF. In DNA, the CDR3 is TGTGCCAGCAGCGTAACCGGGACTGATAACTCCTACGAGCAGTACTTC.

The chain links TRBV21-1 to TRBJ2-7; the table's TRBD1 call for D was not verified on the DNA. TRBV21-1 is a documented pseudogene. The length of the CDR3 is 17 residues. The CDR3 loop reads CASSPGRQLSTSYEQYF. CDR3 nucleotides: TGTGCCAGCAGCCCTGGACGACAGCTTTCCACCTCCTACGAGCAGTACTTC.

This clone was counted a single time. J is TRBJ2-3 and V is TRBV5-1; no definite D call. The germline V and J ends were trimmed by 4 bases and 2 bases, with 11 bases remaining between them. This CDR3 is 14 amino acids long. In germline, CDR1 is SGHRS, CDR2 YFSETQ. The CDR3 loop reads CASSRQTFTDTQYF. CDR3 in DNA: TGCGCCAGCAGCCGTCAAACGTTCACAGATACGCAGTATTTT.

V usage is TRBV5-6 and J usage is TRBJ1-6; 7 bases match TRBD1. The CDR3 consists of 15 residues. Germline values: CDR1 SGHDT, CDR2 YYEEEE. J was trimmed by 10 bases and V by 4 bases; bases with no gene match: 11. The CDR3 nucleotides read TGTGCCAGCAGCCCTAGACAGGGAGGAAGGTCACCCCTCCACTTT. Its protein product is CASSPRQGGRSPLHF.

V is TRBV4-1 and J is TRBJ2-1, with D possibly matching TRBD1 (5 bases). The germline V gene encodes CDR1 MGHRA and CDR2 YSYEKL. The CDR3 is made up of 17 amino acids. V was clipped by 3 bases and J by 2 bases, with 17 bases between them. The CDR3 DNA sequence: TGCGCCAGCAGCCACGAAAATCAGGGCATCGCCTACAATGAGCAGTTCTTC. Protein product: CASSHENQGIAYNEQFF.

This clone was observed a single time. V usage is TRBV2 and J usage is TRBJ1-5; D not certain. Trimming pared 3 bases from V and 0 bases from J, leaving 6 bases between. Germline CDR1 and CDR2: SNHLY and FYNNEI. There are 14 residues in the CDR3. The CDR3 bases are TGTGCCAGCAGTGAGTACGGTAGCAATCAGCCCCAGCATTTT. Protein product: CASSEYGSNQPQHF.

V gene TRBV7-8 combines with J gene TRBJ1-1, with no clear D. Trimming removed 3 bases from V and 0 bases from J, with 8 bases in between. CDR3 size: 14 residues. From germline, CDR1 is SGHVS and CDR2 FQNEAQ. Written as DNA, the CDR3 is TGTGCCAGCAGCTTCAGCGTAATGAACACTGAAGCTTTCTTT. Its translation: CASSFSVMNTEAFF.

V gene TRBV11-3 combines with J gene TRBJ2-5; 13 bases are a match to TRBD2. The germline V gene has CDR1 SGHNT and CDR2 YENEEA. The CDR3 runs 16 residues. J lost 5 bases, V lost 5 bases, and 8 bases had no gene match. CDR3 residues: CASSLTTSGGAETQYF. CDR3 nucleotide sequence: TGTGCCAGCAGCCTAACCACTAGCGGGGGGGCTGAGACCCAGTACTTC.

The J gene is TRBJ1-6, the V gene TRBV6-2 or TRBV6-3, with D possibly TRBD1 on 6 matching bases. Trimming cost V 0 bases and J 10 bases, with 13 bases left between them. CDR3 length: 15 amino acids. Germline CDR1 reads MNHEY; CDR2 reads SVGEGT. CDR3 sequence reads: CASSYSAGVGSPLHF. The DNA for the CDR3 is TGTGCCAGCAGTTACTCGGCAGGGGTAGGGTCACCCCTCCACTTT.

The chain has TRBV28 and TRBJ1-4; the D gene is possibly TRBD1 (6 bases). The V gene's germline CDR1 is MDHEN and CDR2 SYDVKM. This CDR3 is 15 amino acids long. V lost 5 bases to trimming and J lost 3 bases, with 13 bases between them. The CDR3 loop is CASSQQGRANEKLFF. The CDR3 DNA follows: TGTGCCAGCAGTCAACAGGGTAGGGCTAATGAAAAACTGTTTTTT. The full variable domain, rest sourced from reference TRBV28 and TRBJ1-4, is DVKVTQSSRYLVKRTGEKVFLECVQDMDHENMFWYRQDPGLGLRLIYFSYDVKMKEKGDIPEGYSVSREKKERFSLILESASTNQTSMYLCASSQQGRANEKLFFGSGTQLSVL.

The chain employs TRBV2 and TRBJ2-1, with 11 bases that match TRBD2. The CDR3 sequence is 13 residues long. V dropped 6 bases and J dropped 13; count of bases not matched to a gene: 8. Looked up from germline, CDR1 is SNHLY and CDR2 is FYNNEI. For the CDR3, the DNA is TGTGCCAGCAGCCCTCTAGCGGGAGGCCCCCAGTTCTTC. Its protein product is CASSPLAGGPQFF.

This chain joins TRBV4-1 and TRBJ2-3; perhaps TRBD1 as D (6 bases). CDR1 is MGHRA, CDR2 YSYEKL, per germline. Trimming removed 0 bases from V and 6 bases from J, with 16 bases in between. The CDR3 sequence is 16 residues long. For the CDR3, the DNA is TGCGCCAGCAGCCAAGATCGGGGCATGGGGGCCGATACGCAGTATTTT. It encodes CASSQDRGMGADTQYF.

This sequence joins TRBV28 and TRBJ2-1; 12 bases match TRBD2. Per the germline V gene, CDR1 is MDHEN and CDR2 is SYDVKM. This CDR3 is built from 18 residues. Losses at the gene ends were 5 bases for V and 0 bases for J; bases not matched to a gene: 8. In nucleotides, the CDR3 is TGTGCCAGCAGTCCACAGACTAGCGGGGGCCCCTCCTACAATGAGCAGTTCTTC. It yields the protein CASSPQTSGGPSYNEQFF. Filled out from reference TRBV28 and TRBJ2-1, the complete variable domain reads DVKVTQSSRYLVKRTGEKVFLECVQDMDHENMFWYRQDPGLGLRLIYFSYDVKMKEKGDIPEGYSVSREKKERFSLILESASTNQTSMYLCASSPQTSGGPSYNEQFFGPGTRLTVL.